This entry is about one TCR beta chain. This CDR3 contains 15 residues. Germline CDR1 is MRHNA and CDR2 is SNTAGT. V lost 3 bases and J 3 bases, leaving 13 bases between the germline ends. TCRdb's table, derived via immunoSEQ multiplex PCR, lists solely in-frame clones and lacks some. The data contain 32,000 or so clones, 75% to 90% of them singletons. The data derive from a study of T cell changes during pregnancy in multiple sclerosis. The source of this sequence is a female donor with multiple sclerosis, enrolled in a pregnancy study. Source: CD8+ T cells from peripheral blood mononuclear cells, taken in the second trimester of pregnancy. This chain links TRBV6-4 with TRBJ2-3, with D tentatively TRBD1 (5 bases). CDR3 bases: TGTGCCAGCAGTGAAAGGGGCAGAGCGACAGATACGCAGTATTTT. This translates into CASSERGRATDTQYF.